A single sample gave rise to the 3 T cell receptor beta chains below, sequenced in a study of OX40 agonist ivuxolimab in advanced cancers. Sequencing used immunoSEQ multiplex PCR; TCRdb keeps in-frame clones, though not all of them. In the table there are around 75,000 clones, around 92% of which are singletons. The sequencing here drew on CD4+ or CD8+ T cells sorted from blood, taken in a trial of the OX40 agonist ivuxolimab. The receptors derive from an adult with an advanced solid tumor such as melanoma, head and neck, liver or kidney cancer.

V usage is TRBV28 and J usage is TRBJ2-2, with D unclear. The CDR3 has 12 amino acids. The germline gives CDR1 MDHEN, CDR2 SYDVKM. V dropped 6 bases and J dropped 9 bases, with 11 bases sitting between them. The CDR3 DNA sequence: TGTGCCAGCAGAGACGGGCACCGGGAGCTGTTTTTT. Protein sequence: CASRDGHRELFF. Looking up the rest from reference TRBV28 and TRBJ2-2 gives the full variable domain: DVKVTQSSRYLVKRTGEKVFLECVQDMDHENMFWYRQDPGLGLRLIYFSYDVKMKEKGDIPEGYSVSREKKERFSLILESASTNQTSMYLCASRDGHRELFFGEGSRLTVL.

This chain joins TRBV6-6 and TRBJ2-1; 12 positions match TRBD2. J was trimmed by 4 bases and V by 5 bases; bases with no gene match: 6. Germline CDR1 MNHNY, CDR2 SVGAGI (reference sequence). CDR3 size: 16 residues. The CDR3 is CASSRLAGVGYNEQFF. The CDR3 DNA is TGTGCCAGCAGTCGACTAGCGGGGGTAGGTTACAATGAGCAGTTCTTC.

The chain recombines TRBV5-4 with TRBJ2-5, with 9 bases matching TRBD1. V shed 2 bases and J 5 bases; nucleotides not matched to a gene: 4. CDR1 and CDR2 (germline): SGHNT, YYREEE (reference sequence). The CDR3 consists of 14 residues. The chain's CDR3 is CASSFRTGEETQYF. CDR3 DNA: TGTGCCAGCAGCTTTCGGACAGGGGAGGAGACCCAGTACTTC.